This T cell receptor (beta chain) derives from a study of cytomegalovirus exposure and HLA in healthy donors. General study results and limits: In vitro assays verified that three CMV-associated chains recognized CMV antigens specifically. The authors later found TCR association rates varying by HLA locus, with DRB1 most and HLA-C fewest. The classifier reportedly diagnosed cytomegalovirus status with high specificity and sensitivity. In a later analysis, TCR beta V- and J-gene trimming showed a link to a missense DCLRE1C variant.

Comments on this clone: The antigen is unknown.

Researchers ran the PCR with 60 Vbeta and 13 Jbeta primers. Sequenced by immunoSEQ multiplex PCR; TCRdb stores in-frame clones only, minus some. The repertoire holds approximately 87,000 clones, with about four fifths as singletons. Sample: PBMCs. This receptor was obtained from a woman aged 70-85 years in good health and CMV-seropositive.

The CDR3 bases are TGTGCCAGCAGTCCTCGGACAGGGAAGCCCCTCTCCTCTGGGGCCAACGTCCTGACTTTC. Protein sequence: CASSPRTGKPLSSGANVLTF. The chain uses TRBV28 and TRBJ2-6; TRBD1 agrees at 8 bases. Germline V gene lookup returns CDR1 MDHEN and CDR2 SYDVKM. V lost 5 bases, J lost 0 bases, and 15 bases stayed unmatched. CDR3 length: 20 residues. Variable domain in full (rest from reference TRBV28 and TRBJ2-6): DVKVTQSSRYLVKRTGEKVFLECVQDMDHENMFWYRQDPGLGLRLIYFSYDVKMKEKGDIPEGYSVSREKKERFSLILESASTNQTSMYLCASSPRTGKPLSSGANVLTFGAGSRLTVL.